A single sample gave rise to the 5 T cell receptor beta chains below, sequenced in a study of CD8+CD57+ T cells in acquired aplastic anemia. Genomic DNA, the template, was used for profiling of the TCR beta VDJ and CDR3. TCRdb processed the reads anew with MiXCR; each CDR3 protein has one entry. Of 350,000 to 450,000 distinct CDR3 sequences in the sample, 65% to 80% are singletons; the top ten hold under 4.5%. Sequencing was done on a sample of sorted CD4+, CD8+, or CD8+CD57+ T cells (not recorded which) from PBMCs. The receptors were sampled from a human donor in good health, serving as a control.

Details on this clonotype: The conserved phenylalanine or tryptophan normally closing the CDR3 is absent here, so this likely arose from a read error. J is TRBJ2-3 and V is TRBV7-2, with D uncertain. This CDR3 comprises 13 residues. In germline, CDR1 is SGHTA, CDR2 FQGNSA. The CDR3 coding sequence is TGTGCCAGCAGCTTGGCGGTCACAGATACCCAGTATTTG. It is translated as CASSLAVTDTQYL.

The V call is TRBV11-2, the J call TRBJ2-7; possibly TRBD1 for D (6 bases). Germline V gene data show CDR1 as SGHAT and CDR2 as FQNNGV. V lost 5 bases, J lost 1 base, and 18 bases lay in between. This CDR3 contains 16 residues. CDR3 DNA: TGTGCCAGCAGCCAAGGTGTGACAGGCTTTTCCTACGAGCAGTACTTC. It specifies CASSQGVTGFSYEQYF.

Notes on this clonotype: A much larger clone differs from this one at a single base, so this may be a read error. The V and J genes are TRBV11-1 and TRBJ2-2, with 12 nucleotides matching TRBD2. V lost 5 bases, J lost 7 bases, and 14 bases stayed unmatched. The CDR3 has 18 amino acids. Germline V gives CDR1 SGHAT, CDR2 FQDESV (reference sequence). The CDR3 DNA is TGTGCCAGCAGCACCTACCCTCTAGCGGGGGGGCATAACGGGGAGCTGTTTTTT. It translates to CASSTYPLAGGHNGELFF.

This chain joins TRBV5-1 and TRBJ2-7; D is possibly TRBD1 or TRBD2 (8 bases each). The CDR3 loop spans 16 amino acids. Per germline, CDR1 SGHRS and CDR2 YFSETQ. Trimming left V 3 bases short and J 7 bases short, with 23 bases between. The CDR3 DNA reads TGCGCCAGCAGCTGGGGACAGGCGGGGGGAGTGGGGGAGCAGTACTTC. This gives the protein CASSWGQAGGVGEQYF.

This chain uses TRBV20-1 with TRBJ1-1, with D maybe TRBD1 (6 bases). The CDR3 contains 14 residues. In germline, CDR1 is DFQATT, CDR2 SNEGSKA (reference sequence). Trimming removed 6 bases from V and 5 bases from J, with 19 bases in between. CDR3 bases: TGCAGTGCCCAAAAGCACAGGGTCAGTACTGAAGCTTTCTTT. Protein: CSAQKHRVSTEAFF.